This TCR beta chain stems from a study of blood T cells in healthy people across ages. The CDR3 sequence is 13 residues long. Trimming cost V 6 bases and J 2 bases, with 11 bases left between them. Germline loops: CDR1 MNHNS, CDR2 SASEGT. Using a J-beta primer mix together with a sample-barcoded 5' primer, a second PCR was run for roughly 6 to 12 cycles. In TCRdb, the 5' RACE reads were re-called with MiXCR into one record per CDR3 protein. The sample records 750,000 to 950,000 distinct CDR3 sequences, less than 70% being singletons. Sequenced material: blood. V is TRBV6-1 and J is TRBJ2-7; possible D gene TRBD1, 5 bases. The TCR originated in a man aged 80 or over in good health. The DNA for the CDR3 is TGTGCCAGCAGATCCGACAGAACCTACGAGCAGTACTTC. Translated: CASRSDRTYEQYF.